The 8 T cell receptor beta chains listed next were all sequenced from one sample in a study of blood T cell repertoires in COVID-19 (TCRdb year 2020). Library method: the immunoSEQ multiplex PCR assay. The clones in this table, taken by TCRdb from immuneACCESS, are in-frame only. Not every clone is retained; where verified, under half of the shortfall comes from an unresolved V gene, and the cause of the rest is unknown. The sample profile shows 140,000 to 150,000 clones; roughly 87% of them were found once. Approximately 3.8% of the sample is in the top ten clones. Specimen: PBMCs or T cells enriched from blood (not recorded which). These receptors all stem from a woman aged 40 to 49 who had been exposed to COVID-19.

The chain joins TRBV5-1 to TRBJ1-2, with 9 positions matching TRBD1. Germline CDR1 is SGHRS and CDR2 is YFSETQ. V dropped 2 bases and J dropped 3; count of bases not matched to a gene: 2. The CDR3 has 14 residues. CDR3 amino acids: CASSFRDRDYGYTF. CDR3 nucleotides: TGCGCCAGCAGCTTTCGGGACAGGGACTATGGCTACACCTTC. Drawing the rest from reference TRBV5-1 and TRBJ1-2, the complete variable domain is KAGVTQTPRYLIKTRGQQVTLSCSPISGHRSVSWYQQTPGQGLQFLFEYFSETQRNKGNFPGRFSGRQFSNSRSEMNVSTLELGDSALYLCASSFRDRDYGYTFGSGTRLTVV.

The chain is built from TRBV6-1 and TRBJ1-3; D may be TRBD1 (6 bases). Germline V gene data show CDR1 as MNHNS and CDR2 as SASEGT. Trimming removed 2 bases at V and 6 bases at J, with 14 bases between. This CDR3 has 15 residues. CDR3 bases: TGTGCCAGCAGTGAACGTTCGGGGGGGGCAAACACCATATATTTT. This gives the protein CASSERSGGANTIYF.

The rearrangement joins TRBV29-1 to TRBJ1-1; 9 nucleotides match TRBD1. J was trimmed by 0 bases and V by 6 bases; bases with no gene match: 5. This CDR3 spans 14 amino acids. CDR1 and CDR2 from the germline V gene are SQVTM and ANQGSEA. The CDR3, as DNA: TGCAGCGTGGGGACAGGGAACATGAACACTGAAGCTTTCTTT. Protein: CSVGTGNMNTEAFF.

The chain recombines TRBV27 with TRBJ2-5, with 12 bases matching TRBD2. Germline values: CDR1 MNHEY, CDR2 SMNVEV (reference sequence). This CDR3 comprises 15 residues. Trimming took 5 bases from V and 5 from J; bases not matched to a gene: 6. CDR3 coding DNA: TGTGCCAGCAGTAAAGGACTAGCGGGAAGGGAGACCCAGTACTTC. This translates into CASSKGLAGRETQYF.

As DNA, the CDR3 is TGTGCCAGCAGCAAAACTTTGAACACTGAAGCTTTCTTT. Protein sequence: CASSKTLNTEAFF. The chain couples TRBV21-1 to TRBJ1-1. TRBV21-1 represents a pseudogene. The CDR3 loop spans 13 amino acids.

This CDR3 reads CASSQDQTSNYEQYF. DNA of the CDR3: TGCGCCAGCAGCCAAGATCAAACTAGCAACTACGAGCAGTACTTC. The V call is TRBV4-3, the J call TRBJ2-7, with D possibly TRBD2 on 6 matching bases. The CDR3 is 15 residues long. V shed 0 bases and J shed 3 bases, with 12 bases lying between them. The germline gives CDR1 LGHNA, CDR2 YSLEER.

The rearrangement links TRBV9 to TRBJ1-1, with 7 bases lining up with TRBD1. V lost 0 bases and J lost 8; bases outside the gene matches: 13. Germline CDR1 SGDLS, CDR2 YYNGEE. The CDR3 totals 16 residues. CDR3 coding DNA: TGTGCCAGCAGCGTAGAAGGGGGCGCGCGCCGAGGGGAAGCTTTCTTT. Its translation: CASSVEGGARRGEAFF.

The chain is built from TRBV19 and TRBJ2-3; 9 bases line up with TRBD1. CDR3 size: 15 residues. J was trimmed by 6 bases and V by 11 bases; bases with no gene match: 15. CDR1 is LNHDA, CDR2 SQIVND, per germline (reference sequence). The chain's CDR3 is CAGQHGTGLGDTQYF. The CDR3 DNA reads as TGTGCCGGCCAGCACGGGACAGGGCTGGGGGATACGCAGTATTTT.